This TCR beta chain originates from a study of T cell responses to AZD1222 COVID-19 vaccine. Study-wide points: The donor cohort was predominantly white British with a female majority, and clonal diversity may have been underestimated.

Sequenced by immunoSEQ multiplex PCR; TCRdb stores in-frame clones only, minus some. The table includes 95,000 to 150,000 clones, around 93% detected once. As concerns this clone: Its antigen is not known.

Per the germline V gene, CDR1 is LGHNT and CDR2 is FRNRAP. Trimming took 0 bases from V and 5 from J, leaving 21 bases between them. The CDR3 contains 18 residues. The V gene is TRBV12-5, the J gene TRBJ2-3; D could derive from TRBD1 or TRBD2 (5 bases each). This sequence was found in an adult in good health. The sample here was peripheral blood, taken on day 0 of AZD1222 vaccination. In DNA, the CDR3 is TGTGCTAGTGGTTTGGTAGAGGGACCCAGTGATGGGAGAGATACGCAGTATTTT. The encoded protein is CASGLVEGPSDGRDTQYF. The complete variable domain, with remaining parts taken from reference TRBV12-5 and TRBJ2-3, reads DARVTQTPRHKVTEMGQEVTMRCQPILGHNTVFWYRQTMMQGLELLAYFRNRAPLDDSGMPKDRFSAEMPDATLATLKIQPSEPRDSAVYFCASGLVEGPSDGRDTQYFGPGTRLTVL.